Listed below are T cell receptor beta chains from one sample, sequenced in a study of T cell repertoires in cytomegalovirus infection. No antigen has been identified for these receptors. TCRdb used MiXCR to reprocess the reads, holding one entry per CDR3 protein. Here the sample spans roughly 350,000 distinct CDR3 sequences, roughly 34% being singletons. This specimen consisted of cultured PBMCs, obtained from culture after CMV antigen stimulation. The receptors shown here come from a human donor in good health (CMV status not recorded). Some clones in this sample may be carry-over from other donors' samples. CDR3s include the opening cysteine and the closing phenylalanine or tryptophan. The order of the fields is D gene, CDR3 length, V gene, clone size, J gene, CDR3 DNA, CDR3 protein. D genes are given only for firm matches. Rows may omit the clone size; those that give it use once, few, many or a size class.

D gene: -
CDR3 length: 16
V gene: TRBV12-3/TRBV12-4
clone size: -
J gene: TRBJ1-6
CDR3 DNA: TGTGCCAGCAGTCTACAGGGTGGGCGAAATAATTCACCCCTCCACTTT
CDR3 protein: CASSLQGGRNNSPLHF

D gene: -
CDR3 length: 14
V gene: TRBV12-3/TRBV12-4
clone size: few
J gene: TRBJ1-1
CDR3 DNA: TGTGCCAGCAGCAAACAGGGTTTTGGCACTGAAGCTTTCTTT
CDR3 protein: CASSKQGFGTEAFF

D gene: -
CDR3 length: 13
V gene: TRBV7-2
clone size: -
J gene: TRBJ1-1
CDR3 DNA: TGTGCCAGCAGCCCCCGAGGGTCCTCTGAAGCTTTCTTT
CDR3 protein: CASSPRGSSEAFF

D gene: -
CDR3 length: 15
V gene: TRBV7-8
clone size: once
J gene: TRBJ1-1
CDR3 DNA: TGTGCCAGCAGCTTAGCCGGGGCTGGAGGCACTGAAGCTTTCTTT
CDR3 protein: CASSLAGAGGTEAFF

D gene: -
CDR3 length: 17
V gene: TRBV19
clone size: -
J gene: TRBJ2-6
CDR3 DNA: TGTGCCAGTAGTCCGTCCGACAGACTCTCTGGGGCCAACGTCCTGACTTTC
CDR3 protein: CASSPSDRLSGANVLTF

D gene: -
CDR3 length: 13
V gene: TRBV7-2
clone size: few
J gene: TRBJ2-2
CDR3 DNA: TGTGCCAGCAGCCGTCTAGCTTTTGGGGAGCTGTTTTTT
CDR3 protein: CASSRLAFGELFF

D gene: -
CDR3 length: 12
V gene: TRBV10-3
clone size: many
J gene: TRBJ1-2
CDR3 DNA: TGTGCCATCAGCTATGGGACCCACGGCTACACCTTC
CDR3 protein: CAISYGTHGYTF

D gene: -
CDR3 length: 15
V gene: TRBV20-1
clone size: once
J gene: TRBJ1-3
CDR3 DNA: TGCAGTGCTAGAGAAGGCTCAGGGGCGGGAAACACCATATATTTT
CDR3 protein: CSAREGSGAGNTIYF

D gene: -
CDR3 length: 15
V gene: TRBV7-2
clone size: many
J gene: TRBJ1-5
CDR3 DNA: TGTGCCAGCAGCTTAGCGTTCGGTACAGTCCAGCCCCAGCATTTT
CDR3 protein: CASSLAFGTVQPQHF

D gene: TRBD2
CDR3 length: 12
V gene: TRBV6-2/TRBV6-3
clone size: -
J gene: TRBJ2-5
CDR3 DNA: TGTGCCAGCAGGACTAGCCCAAAGACCCAGTACTTC
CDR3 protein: CASRTSPKTQYF

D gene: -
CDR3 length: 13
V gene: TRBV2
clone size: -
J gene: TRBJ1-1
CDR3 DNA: TGTGCCAGCAGGAATACAGAAAACACTGAAGCTTTCTTT
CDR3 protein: CASRNTENTEAFF

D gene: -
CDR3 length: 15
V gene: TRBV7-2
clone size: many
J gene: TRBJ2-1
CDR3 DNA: TGTGCCAGCAGCTTCCCTCTATCGGGCAACAATGAGCAGTTCTTC
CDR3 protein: CASSFPLSGNNEQFF

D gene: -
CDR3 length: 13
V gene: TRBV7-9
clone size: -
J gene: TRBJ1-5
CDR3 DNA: TGTGCCAGCAGCTTAGAATCTGAACAGCCCCAGCATTTT
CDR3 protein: CASSLESEQPQHF

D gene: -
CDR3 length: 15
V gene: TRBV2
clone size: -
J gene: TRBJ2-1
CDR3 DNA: TGTGCCAGCAGGGACCGACTAGGCGCCTACAATGAGCAGTTCTTC
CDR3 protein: CASRDRLGAYNEQFF

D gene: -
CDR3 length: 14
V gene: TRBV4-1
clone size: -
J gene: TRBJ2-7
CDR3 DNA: TGCGCCAGCAGCCAAGCACCCCTATCCCACGAGCAGTACTTC
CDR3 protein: CASSQAPLSHEQYF

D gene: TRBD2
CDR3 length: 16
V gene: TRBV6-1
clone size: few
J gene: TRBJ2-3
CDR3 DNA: TGTGCCAGCAGACCCTCCGGACTAGGGGCCACAGATACGCAGTATTTT
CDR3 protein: CASRPSGLGATDTQYF

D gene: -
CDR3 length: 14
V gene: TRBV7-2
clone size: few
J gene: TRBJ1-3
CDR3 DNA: TGTGCCAGCAGCTACAGGGAGGGAGGAAACACCATATATTTT
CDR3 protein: CASSYREGGNTIYF

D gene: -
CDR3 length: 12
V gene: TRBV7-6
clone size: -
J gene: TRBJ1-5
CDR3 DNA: TGTGCCAGCAGCCCGGCAGGTCAGCCCCAGCATTTT
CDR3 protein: CASSPAGQPQHF

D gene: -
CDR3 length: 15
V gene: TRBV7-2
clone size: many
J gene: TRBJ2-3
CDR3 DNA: TGTGCCAGCAGCTTAGGACATCCCGGAACAGATACGCAGTATTTT
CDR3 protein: CASSLGHPGTDTQYF

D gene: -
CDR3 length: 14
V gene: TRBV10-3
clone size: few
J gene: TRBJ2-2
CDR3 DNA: TGTGCCATCAGTGAGCTTAAAACCACCGGGGAGCTGTTTTTT
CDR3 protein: CAISELKTTGELFF

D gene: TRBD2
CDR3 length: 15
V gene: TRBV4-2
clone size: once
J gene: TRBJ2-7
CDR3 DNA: TGTGCCAGCAGCCGAAGCGGGAGGGCCATCAACGAGCAGTACTTC
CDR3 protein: CASSRSGRAINEQYF

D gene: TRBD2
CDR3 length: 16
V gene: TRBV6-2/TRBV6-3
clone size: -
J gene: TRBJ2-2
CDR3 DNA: TGTGCCAACAGTCCTAGACTAGCGGCCTACACCGGGGAGCTGTTTTTT
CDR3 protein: CANSPRLAAYTGELFF

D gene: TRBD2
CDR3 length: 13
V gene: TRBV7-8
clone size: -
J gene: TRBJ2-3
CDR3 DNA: TGTGCCAGCAGCTTGGGGGGGAGAGATACGCAGTATTTT
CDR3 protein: CASSLGGRDTQYF

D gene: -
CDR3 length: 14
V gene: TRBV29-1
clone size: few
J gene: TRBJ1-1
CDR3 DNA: TGCAGCGTTGAAGTAGCGGGGGGCGAGGTTGAAGCTTTCTTT
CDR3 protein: CSVEVAGGEVEAFF

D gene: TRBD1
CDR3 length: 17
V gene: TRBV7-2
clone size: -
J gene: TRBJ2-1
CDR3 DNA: TGTGCCAGCAGCTTAGTGGGGACAGGGGGGTCTTACAATGAGCAGTTCTTC
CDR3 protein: CASSLVGTGGSYNEQFF

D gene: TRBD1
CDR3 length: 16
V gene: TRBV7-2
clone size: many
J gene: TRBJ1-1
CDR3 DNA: TGTGCCAGCAGCTTAAGTCCAGGGGGAATGAACACTGAAGCTTTCTTT
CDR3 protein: CASSLSPGGMNTEAFF

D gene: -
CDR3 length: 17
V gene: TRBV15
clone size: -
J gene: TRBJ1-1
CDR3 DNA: TGTGCCACCAGCAGAGATAGGAGGCGTTCGGGCAGGCGCGAAGCTTTCTTT
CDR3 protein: CATSRDRRRSGRREAFF

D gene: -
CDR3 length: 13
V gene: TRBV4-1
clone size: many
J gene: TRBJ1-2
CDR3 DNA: TGCGCCAGCAGCCGAGACGGTAACTATGGCTACACCTTC
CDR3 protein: CASSRDGNYGYTF

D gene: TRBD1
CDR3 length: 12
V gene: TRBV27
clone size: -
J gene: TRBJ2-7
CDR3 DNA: TGTGCCAGCACAGGGGGCGAGAACGAGCAGTACTTC
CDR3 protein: CASTGGENEQYF

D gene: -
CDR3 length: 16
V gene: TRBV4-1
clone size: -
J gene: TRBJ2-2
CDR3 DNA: TGCGCCAGCAGCCACCCGGACGGTGCGGACACCGGGGAGCTGTTTTTT
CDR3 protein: CASSHPDGADTGELFF